This TCR beta chain comes out of a study of identical twins. CDR3 size: 15 residues. CDR1 and CDR2 (germline): DFQATT, SNEGSKA (reference sequence). V lost 4 bases to trimming and J lost 0 bases, with 16 bases between them. With template switching, a universal primer site was added, and the cDNA carried unique molecular identifiers. TCRdb ran MiXCR on the 5' RACE reads and lists one entry per CDR3 protein. Among around 650,000 distinct CDR3 sequences, around 7.5% were seen once, and the ten largest hold 1.5% to 2%. This clonotype was recorded a few times. The antigen remains undetermined. Study conclusions and caveats: High-abundance cord blood beta clonotypes had fewer insertions; memory repertoires showed none.

These sequences were also reported in another study, on yellow fever vaccine responses in identical twins.

The sequencing sample was made of PBMCs. This receptor was identified in a woman aged 18-30 years in good health. The chain recombines TRBV20-1 with TRBJ2-7; weak D call: TRBD2 (6 bases). The CDR3 region has the DNA TGCAGTGCTAATAGCGGTCGTCGTAGCTCCTACGAGCAGTACTTC. It specifies CSANSGRRSSYEQYF.